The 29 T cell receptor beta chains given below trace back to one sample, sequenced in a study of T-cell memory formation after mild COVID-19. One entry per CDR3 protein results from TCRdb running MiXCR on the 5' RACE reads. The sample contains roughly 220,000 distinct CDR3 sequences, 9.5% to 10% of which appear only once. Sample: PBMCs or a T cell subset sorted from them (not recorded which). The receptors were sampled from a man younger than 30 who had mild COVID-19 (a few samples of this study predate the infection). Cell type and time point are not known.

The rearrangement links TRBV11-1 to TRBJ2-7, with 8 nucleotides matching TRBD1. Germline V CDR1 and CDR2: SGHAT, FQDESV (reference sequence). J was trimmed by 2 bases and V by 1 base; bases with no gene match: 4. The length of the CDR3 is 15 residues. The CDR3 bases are TGTGCCAGCAGCTTAGGAGACAGGGGACCCTACGAGCAGTACTTC. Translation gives CASSLGDRGPYEQYF.

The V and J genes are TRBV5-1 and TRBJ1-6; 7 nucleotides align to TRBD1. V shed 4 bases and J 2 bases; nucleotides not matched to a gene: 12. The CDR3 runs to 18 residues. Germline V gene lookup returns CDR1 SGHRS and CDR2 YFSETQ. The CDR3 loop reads CASSMEQGSSTYNSPLHF. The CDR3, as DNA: TGCGCCAGCAGCATGGAACAGGGGAGCAGCACCTATAATTCACCCCTCCACTTT.

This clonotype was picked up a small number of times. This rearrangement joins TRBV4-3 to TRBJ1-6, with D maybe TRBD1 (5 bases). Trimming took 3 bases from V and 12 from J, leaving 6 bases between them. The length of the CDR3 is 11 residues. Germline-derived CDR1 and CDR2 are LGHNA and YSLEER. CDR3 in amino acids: CASSQGGPLHF. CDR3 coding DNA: TGCGCCAGCAGCCAGGGGGGACCCCTCCACTTT.

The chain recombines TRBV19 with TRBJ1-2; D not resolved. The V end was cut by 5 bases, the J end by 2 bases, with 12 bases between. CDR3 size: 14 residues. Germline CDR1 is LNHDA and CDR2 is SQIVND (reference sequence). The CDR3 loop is CASSAPRTNYGYTF. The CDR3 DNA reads TGTGCCAGTAGTGCACCCAGGACCAACTATGGCTACACCTTC.

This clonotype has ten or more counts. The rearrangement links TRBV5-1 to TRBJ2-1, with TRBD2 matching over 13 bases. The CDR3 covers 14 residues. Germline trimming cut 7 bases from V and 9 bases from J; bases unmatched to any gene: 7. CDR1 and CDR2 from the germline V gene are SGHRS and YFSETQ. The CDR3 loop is CASAGTSGMGEQFF. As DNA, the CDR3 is TGCGCCAGCGCAGGGACTAGCGGGATGGGTGAGCAGTTCTTC.

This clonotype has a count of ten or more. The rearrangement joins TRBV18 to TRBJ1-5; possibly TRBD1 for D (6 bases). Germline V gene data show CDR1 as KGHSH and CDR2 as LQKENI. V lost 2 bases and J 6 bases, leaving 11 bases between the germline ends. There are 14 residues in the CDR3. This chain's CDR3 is CASSPNKGGQPQHF. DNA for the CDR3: TGTGCCAGCTCACCAAACAAGGGGGGTCAGCCCCAGCATTTT. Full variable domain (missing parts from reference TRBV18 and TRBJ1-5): NAGVMQNPRHLVRRRGQEARLRCSPMKGHSHVYWYRQLPEEGLKFMVYLQKENIIDESGMPKERFSAEFPKEGPSILRIQQVVRGDSAAYFCASSPNKGGQPQHFGDGTRLSIL.

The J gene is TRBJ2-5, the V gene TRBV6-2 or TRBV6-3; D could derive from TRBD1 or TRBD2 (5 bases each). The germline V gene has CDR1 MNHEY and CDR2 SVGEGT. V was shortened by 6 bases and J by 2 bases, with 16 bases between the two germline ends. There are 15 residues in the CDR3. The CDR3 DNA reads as TGTGCCAGCAGGGTACCGGGACGGGGACAAGAGACCCAGTACTTC. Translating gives CASRVPGRGQETQYF.

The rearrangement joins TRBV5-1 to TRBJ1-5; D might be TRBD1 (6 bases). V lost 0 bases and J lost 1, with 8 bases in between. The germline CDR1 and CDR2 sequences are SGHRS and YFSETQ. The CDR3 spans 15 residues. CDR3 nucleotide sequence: TGCGCCAGCAGCTTGGCGGGGGCCAGCAATCAGCCCCAGCATTTT. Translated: CASSLAGASNQPQHF.

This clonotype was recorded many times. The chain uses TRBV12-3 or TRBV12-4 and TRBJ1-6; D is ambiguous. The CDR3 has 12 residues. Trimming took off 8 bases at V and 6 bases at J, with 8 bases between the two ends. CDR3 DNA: TGTGCCAGCTTGGAGGGTAATTCACCCCTCCACTTT. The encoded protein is CASLEGNSPLHF.

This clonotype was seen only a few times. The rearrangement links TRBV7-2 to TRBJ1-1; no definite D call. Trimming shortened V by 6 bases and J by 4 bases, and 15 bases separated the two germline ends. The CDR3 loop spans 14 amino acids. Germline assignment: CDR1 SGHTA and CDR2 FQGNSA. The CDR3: CASSPPGQSTEAFF. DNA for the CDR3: TGTGCCAGCAGTCCCCCTGGGCAGAGCACTGAAGCTTTCTTT.

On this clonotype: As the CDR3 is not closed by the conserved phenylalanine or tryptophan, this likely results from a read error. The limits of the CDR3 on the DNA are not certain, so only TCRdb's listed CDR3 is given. CDR3: CAADRWGP. The chain is built from TRBV5-3 and TRBJ2-5; the table names TRBD1, a call not compared with the DNA. TRBV5-3 is an ORF, with its function uncertain. From its first to its last residue, the CDR3 has 8 amino acids.

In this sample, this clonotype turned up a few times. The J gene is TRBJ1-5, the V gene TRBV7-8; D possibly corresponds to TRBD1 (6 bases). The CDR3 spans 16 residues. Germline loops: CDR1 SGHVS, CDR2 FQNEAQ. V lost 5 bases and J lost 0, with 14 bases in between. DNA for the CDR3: TGTGCCAGCAGCGCTGGACAGCTTTATAGCAATCAGCCCCAGCATTTT. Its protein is CASSAGQLYSNQPQHF.

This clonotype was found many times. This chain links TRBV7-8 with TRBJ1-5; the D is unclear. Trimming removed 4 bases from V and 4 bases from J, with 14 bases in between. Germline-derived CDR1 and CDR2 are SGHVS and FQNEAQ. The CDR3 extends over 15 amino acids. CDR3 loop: CASSSYDPGNQPQHF. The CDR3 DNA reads TGTGCCAGCAGCTCCTACGACCCCGGGAATCAGCCCCAGCATTTT.

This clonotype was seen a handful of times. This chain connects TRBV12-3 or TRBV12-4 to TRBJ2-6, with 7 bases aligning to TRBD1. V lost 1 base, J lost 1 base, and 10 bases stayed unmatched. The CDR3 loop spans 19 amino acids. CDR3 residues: CASSLGRDREISGANVLTF. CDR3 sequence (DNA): TGTGCCAGCAGTTTAGGGAGAGACAGGGAAATTTCTGGGGCCAACGTCCTGACTTTC.

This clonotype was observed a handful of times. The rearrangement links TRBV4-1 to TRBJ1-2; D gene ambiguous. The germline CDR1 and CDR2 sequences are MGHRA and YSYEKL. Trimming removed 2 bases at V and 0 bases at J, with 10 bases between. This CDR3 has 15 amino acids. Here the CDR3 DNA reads TGCGCCAGCAGCCAACTGGGTTCGACTAACTATGGCTACACCTTC. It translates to CASSQLGSTNYGYTF.

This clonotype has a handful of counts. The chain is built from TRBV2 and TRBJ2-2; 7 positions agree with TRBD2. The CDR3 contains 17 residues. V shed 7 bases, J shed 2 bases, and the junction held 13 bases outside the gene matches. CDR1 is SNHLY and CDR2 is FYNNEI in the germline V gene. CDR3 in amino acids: CASTNTRLADNTGELFF. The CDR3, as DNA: TGTGCCAGCACCAATACCCGGCTAGCGGATAACACCGGGGAGCTGTTTTTT.

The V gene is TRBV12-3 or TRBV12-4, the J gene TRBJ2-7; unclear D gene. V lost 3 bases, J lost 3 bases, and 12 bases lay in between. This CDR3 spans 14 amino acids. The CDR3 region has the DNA TGTGCCAGCAGTTTGGGATCCAGGCGCTACGAGCAGTACTTC. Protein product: CASSLGSRRYEQYF.

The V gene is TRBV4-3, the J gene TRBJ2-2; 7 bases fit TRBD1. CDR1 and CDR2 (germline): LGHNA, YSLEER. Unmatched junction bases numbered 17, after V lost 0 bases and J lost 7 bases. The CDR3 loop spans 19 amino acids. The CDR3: CASSQDNLPGFRTGGELFF. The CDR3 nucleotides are TGCGCCAGCAGCCAAGACAACCTGCCGGGTTTTAGGACAGGCGGGGAGCTGTTTTTT.

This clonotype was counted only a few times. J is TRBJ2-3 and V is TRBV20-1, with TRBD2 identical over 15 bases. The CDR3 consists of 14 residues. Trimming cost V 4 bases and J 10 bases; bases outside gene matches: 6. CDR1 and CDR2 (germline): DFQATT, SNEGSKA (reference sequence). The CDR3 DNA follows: TGCAGTGCTACTGAAGGACTAGCGGGGGGGCCGCAGTATTTT. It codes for CSATEGLAGGPQYF.

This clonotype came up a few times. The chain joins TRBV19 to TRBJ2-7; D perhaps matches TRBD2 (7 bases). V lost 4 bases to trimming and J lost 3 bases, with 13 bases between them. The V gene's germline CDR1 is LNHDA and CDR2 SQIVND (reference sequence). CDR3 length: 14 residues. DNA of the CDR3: TGTGCCAGTAGTAAGGGGGGGGCGTTCTACGAGCAGTACTTC. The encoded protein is CASSKGGAFYEQYF. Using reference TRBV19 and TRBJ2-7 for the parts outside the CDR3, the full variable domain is DGGITQSPKYLFRKEGQNVTLSCEQNLNHDAMYWYRQDPGQGLRLIYYSQIVNDFQKGDIAEGYSVSREKKESFPLTVTSAQKNPTAFYLCASSKGGAFYEQYFGPGTRLTVT.

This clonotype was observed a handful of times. The CDR3 bases are TGTGCCAGCAGGACTAGCGGGGTGCAGTACGTC. Its translation: CASRTSGVQYV. The rearrangement joins TRBV6-2 or TRBV6-3 to TRBJ2-7; 11 bases fit TRBD2. The CDR3 contains 11 residues. Losses at the gene ends were 6 bases for V and 9 bases for J; bases not matched to a gene: 1. Germline loops: CDR1 MNHEY, CDR2 SVGEGT.

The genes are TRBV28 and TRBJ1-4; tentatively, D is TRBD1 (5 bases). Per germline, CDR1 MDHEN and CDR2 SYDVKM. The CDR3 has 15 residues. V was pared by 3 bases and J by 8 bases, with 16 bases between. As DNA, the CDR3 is TGTGCCAGCAGTTTTCATGGGGCTGAGGGCGAAAAACTGTTTTTT. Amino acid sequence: CASSFHGAEGEKLFF.

DNA of the CDR3: TGTGCCAGTAGTCAGGGCAGGGAGAATCAGCCCCAGCATTTT. It codes for CASSQGRENQPQHF. J is TRBJ1-5 and V is TRBV19; tentatively, D is TRBD1 (5 bases). This CDR3 comprises 14 residues. V lost 5 bases, J lost 4 bases, and 12 bases lay in between. Per germline, CDR1 LNHDA and CDR2 SQIVND (reference sequence).

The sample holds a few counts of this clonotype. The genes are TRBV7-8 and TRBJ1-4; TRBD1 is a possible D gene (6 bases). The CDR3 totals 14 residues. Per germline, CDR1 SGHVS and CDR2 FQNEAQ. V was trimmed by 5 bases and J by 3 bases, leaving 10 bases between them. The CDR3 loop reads CASSTRTANEKLFF. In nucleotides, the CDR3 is TGTGCCAGCAGCACACGGACAGCTAATGAAAAACTGTTTTTT.

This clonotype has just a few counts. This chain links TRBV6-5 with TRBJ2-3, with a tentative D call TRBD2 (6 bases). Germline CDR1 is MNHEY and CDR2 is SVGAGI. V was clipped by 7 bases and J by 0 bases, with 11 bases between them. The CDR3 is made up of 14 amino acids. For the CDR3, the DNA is TGTGCCAGCAAGACGGGACTTAGCACAGATACGCAGTATTTT. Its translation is CASKTGLSTDTQYF.

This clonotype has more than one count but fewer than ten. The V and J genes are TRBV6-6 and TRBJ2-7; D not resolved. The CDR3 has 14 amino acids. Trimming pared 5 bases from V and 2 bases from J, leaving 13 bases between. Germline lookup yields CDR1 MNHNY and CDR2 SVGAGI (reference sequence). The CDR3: CASSPPLPTYEQYF. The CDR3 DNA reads TGTGCCAGCAGTCCGCCCCTTCCAACCTACGAGCAGTACTTC.

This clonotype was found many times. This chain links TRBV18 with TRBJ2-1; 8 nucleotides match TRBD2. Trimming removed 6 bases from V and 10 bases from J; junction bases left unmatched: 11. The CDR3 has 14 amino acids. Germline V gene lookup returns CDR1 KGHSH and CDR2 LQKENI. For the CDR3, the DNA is TGTGCCAGCTCGCCGGTTCGGGGGGGCGCGGAGCAGTTCTTC. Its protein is CASSPVRGGAEQFF.

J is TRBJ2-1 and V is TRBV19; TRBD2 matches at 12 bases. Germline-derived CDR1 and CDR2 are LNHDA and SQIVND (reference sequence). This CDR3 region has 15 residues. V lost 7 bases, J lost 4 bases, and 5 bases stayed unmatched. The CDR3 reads CASIPTSGGYNEQFF. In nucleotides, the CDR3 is TGTGCCAGTATCCCGACTAGCGGGGGTTACAATGAGCAGTTCTTC. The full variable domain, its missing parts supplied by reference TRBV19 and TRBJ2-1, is DGGITQSPKYLFRKEGQNVTLSCEQNLNHDAMYWYRQDPGQGLRLIYYSQIVNDFQKGDIAEGYSVSREKKESFPLTVTSAQKNPTAFYLCASIPTSGGYNEQFFGPGTRLTVL.

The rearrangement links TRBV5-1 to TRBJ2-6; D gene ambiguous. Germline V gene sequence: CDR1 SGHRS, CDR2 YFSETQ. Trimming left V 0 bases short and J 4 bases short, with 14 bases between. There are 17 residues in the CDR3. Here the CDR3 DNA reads TGCGCCAGCAGCTTGGAGGGCACCTCTTGGGGGGCCAACGTCCTGACTTTC. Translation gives CASSLEGTSWGANVLTF.